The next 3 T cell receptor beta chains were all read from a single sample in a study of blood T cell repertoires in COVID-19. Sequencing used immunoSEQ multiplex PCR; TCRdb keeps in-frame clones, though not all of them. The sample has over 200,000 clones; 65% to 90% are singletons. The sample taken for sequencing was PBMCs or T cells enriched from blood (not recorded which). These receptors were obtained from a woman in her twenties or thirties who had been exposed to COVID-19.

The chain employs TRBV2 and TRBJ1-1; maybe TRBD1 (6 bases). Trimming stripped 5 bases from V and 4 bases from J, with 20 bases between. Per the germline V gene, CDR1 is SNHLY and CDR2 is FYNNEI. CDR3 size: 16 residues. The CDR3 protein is CASSITGKGLGTEAFF. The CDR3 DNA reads TGTGCCAGCAGTATTACAGGGAAGGGGTTGGGCACTGAAGCTTTCTTT.

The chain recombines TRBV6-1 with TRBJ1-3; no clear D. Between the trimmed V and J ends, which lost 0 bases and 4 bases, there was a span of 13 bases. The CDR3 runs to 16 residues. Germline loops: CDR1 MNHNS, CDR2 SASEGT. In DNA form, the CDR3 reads TGTGCCAGCAGTGAAGCGCTGAGCGTTGCGGGAAACACCATATATTTT. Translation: CASSEALSVAGNTIYF.

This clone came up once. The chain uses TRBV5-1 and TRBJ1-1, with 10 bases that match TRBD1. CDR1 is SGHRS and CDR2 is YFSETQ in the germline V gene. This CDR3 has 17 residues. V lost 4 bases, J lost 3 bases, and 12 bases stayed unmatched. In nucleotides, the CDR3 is TGCGCCAGCAGCCCCTACCCGACAGGGGGCGGGGACACTGAAGCTTTCTTT. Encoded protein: CASSPYPTGGGDTEAFF.